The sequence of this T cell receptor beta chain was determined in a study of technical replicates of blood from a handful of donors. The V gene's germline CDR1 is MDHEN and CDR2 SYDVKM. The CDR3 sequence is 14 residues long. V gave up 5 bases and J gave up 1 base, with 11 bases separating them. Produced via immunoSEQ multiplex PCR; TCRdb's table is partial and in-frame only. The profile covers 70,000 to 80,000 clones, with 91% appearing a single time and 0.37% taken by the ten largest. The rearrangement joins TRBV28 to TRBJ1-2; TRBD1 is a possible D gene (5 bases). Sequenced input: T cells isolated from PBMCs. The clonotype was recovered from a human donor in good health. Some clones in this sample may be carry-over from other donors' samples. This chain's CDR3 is CASSQDDSNYGYTF. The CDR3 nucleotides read TGTGCCAGCAGTCAAGACGACAGTAACTATGGCTACACCTTC.